One and the same sample provided the 12 T cell receptor beta chains below, sequenced in a study of control samples from healthy donors and cancer patients. The table came from immunoSEQ multiplex PCR; TCRdb's copy has only in-frame clones and leaves some out. The sample includes about 28,000 clones, less than 80% of them seen just once. Sequences were obtained from PBMCs. These receptor sequences come from a man between 60 and 75 years old with head and neck cancer.

The chain recombines TRBV19 with TRBJ2-3, with no clear D. The V gene lost 0 bases and the J gene lost 0 bases, with 4 bases spanning the gap. The CDR3 is made up of 14 amino acids. Germline values: CDR1 LNHDA, CDR2 SQIVND (reference sequence). In DNA form, the CDR3 reads TGTGCCAGTAGTATAGACAGCAGCACAGATACGCAGTATTTT. This codes for CASSIDSSTDTQYF.

Notes on this clone: The same CDR3 arises from other DNA sequences in this sample as well. The chain has TRBV19 and TRBJ2-7; 13 positions agree with TRBD2. This CDR3 is 14 amino acids long. Germline values: CDR1 LNHDA, CDR2 SQIVND (reference sequence). V gave up 5 bases and J gave up 4 bases; unmatched junction bases: 2. The CDR3 coding sequence is TGTGCCAGTAGTGGACTAGCGGGAGTGTACGAGCAGTACTTC. It specifies CASSGLAGVYEQYF.

This clone appeared a few times. This chain joins TRBV25-1 and TRBJ2-7; D is perhaps TRBD2 (7 bases). Germline values: CDR1 MGHDK, CDR2 SYGVNS. The length of the CDR3 is 16 residues. V lost 0 bases, J lost 2 bases, and 14 bases lay in between. In DNA, the CDR3 is TGTGCCAGCAGTGAATACGGGGCGGGGGCGACCTACGAGCAGTACTTC. Amino acids: CASSEYGAGATYEQYF.

The CDR3 nucleotides are TGTGCCAGCAGCTTACTGTTAGCGGGAGGAGATGAGCAGTACTTC. It is translated as CASSLLLAGGDEQYF. This chain uses TRBV7-9 with TRBJ2-7; 10 bases fit TRBD2. After removal of 2 bases from V and 7 bases from J, the junction contained 8 bases not matched to a gene. The V gene's germline CDR1 is SEHNR and CDR2 FQNEAQ (reference sequence). There are 15 residues in the CDR3.

J is TRBJ1-5 and V is TRBV18; tentative D call: TRBD1 (5 bases). Germline CDR1 KGHSH, CDR2 LQKENI. The CDR3 covers 14 residues. V was trimmed by 1 base and J by 8 bases, leaving 12 bases between them. CDR3 coding DNA: TGTGCCAGCTCACCACGGGACGCGTATGAGCCCCAGCATTTT. It translates to CASSPRDAYEPQHF.

Relative to its sample, this clone is medium-sized. This rearrangement joins TRBV2 to TRBJ2-5; 11 nucleotides agree with TRBD2. Germline V gene lookup returns CDR1 SNHLY and CDR2 FYNNEI. With V trimmed by 6 bases and J by 3 bases, 0 bases remained unmatched. CDR3 length: 13 amino acids. CDR3 region: CASRGLAEETQYF. CDR3 DNA: TGTGCCAGCAGGGGACTAGCGGAAGAGACCCAGTACTTC. The entire variable domain, with the rest obtained from reference TRBV2 and TRBJ2-5, is as follows: EPEVTQTPSHQVTQMGQEVILRCVPISNHLYFYWYRQILGQKVEFLVSFYNNEISEKSEIFDDQFSVERPDGSNFTLKIRSTKLEDSAMYFCASRGLAEETQYFGPGTRLLVL.

The chain has TRBV27 and TRBJ2-7, with 9 positions matching TRBD2. The CDR3 length is 17 residues. V shed 1 base, J shed 5 bases, and the junction held 12 bases outside the gene matches. Germline CDR1 and CDR2: MNHEY and SMNVEV (reference sequence). The CDR3 region is CASSLLGLAGPADEQYF. The CDR3 DNA follows: TGTGCCAGCAGTTTATTAGGCCTAGCGGGACCCGCCGACGAGCAGTACTTC.

The chain uses TRBV30 and TRBJ1-6; 7 bases fit TRBD1. V shed 4 bases, J shed 9 bases, and the junction held 9 bases outside the gene matches. The CDR3 has 14 residues. The V gene's germline CDR1 is GTSNPN and CDR2 SVGIG (reference sequence). CDR3 nucleotides: TGTGCCTGGAACCGGGACAGCGGACCTTCACCCCTCCACTTT. This encodes CAWNRDSGPSPLHF.

The rearrangement links TRBV4-1 to TRBJ1-2; D is possibly TRBD1 (5 bases). The CDR3 length is 14 residues. Germline V gene sequence: CDR1 MGHRA, CDR2 YSYEKL. The V end was cut by 1 base, the J end by 5 bases, with 11 bases between. The CDR3 loop is CASSQVGGYYGYTF. The DNA for the CDR3 is TGCGCCAGCAGCCAAGTGGGGGGTTATTATGGCTACACCTTC.

The chain couples TRBV7-2 to TRBJ2-7, with D uncertain. Germline assignment: CDR1 SGHTA and CDR2 FQGNSA. The ends were cut back, 1 base at V and 6 bases at J, with 13 bases in the middle. The length of the CDR3 is 14 residues. As DNA, the CDR3 is TGTGCCAGCAGCTTAGTGCTCCACCAAGGCGAGCAGTACTTC. Its translation: CASSLVLHQGEQYF.

The rearrangement joins TRBV7-2 to TRBJ1-2; a weak D match, TRBD1 (6 bases). Per the germline V gene, CDR1 is SGHTA and CDR2 is FQGNSA. This CDR3 comprises 13 residues. Trimming removed 8 bases from V and 4 bases from J, with 14 bases in between. The CDR3 sequence: CASATGLAYGYTF. Here the CDR3 DNA reads TGTGCCAGCGCAACAGGGCTGGCCTATGGCTACACCTTC. The variable domain in full, with the rest retrieved from reference TRBV7-2 and TRBJ1-2, is GAGVSQSPSNKVTEKGKDVELRCDPISGHTALYWYRQSLGQGLEFLIYFQGNSAPDKSGLPSDRFSAERTGGSVSTLTIQRTQQEDSAVYLCASATGLAYGYTFGSGTRLTVV.

The count of this clone is one. The V gene is TRBV10-2, the J gene TRBJ1-2; D unresolved. This CDR3 region has 13 residues. Looked up from germline, CDR1 is WSHSY and CDR2 is SAAADI. V was clipped by 2 bases and J by 2 bases, with 6 bases between them. The CDR3 DNA is TGCGCCAGCAGTGAGCCCCAAAACTATGGCTACACCTTC. It codes for CASSEPQNYGYTF.